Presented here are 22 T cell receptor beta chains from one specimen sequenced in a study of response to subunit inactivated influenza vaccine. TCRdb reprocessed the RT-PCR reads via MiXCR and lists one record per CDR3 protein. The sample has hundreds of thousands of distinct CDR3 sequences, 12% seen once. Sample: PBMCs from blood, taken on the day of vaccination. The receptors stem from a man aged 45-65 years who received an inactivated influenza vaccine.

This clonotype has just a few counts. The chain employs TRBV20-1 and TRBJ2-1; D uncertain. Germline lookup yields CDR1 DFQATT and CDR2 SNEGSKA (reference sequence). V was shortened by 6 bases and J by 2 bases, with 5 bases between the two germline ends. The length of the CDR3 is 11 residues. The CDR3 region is CSAPTYNEQFF. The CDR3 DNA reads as TGCAGTGCCCCAACCTACAATGAGCAGTTCTTC.

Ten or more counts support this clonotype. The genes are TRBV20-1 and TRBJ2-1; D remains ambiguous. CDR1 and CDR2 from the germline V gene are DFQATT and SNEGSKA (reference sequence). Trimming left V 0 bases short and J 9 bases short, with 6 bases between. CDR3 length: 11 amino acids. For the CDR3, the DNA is TGCAGTGCTAGAGATTCCCCTGAGCAGTTCTTC. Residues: CSARDSPEQFF.

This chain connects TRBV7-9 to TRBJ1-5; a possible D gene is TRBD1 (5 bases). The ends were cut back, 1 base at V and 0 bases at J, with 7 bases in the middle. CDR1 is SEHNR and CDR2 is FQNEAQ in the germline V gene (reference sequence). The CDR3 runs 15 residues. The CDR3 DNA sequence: TGTGCCAGCAGCTTAGGACAGAATAGCAATCAGCCCCAGCATTTT. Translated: CASSLGQNSNQPQHF.

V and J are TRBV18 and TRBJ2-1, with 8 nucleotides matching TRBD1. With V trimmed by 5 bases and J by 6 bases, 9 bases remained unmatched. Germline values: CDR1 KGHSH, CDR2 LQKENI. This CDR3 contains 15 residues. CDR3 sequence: CASSVRTGQANEQFF. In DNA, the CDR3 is TGTGCCAGCTCAGTCCGGACAGGGCAGGCCAATGAGCAGTTCTTC.

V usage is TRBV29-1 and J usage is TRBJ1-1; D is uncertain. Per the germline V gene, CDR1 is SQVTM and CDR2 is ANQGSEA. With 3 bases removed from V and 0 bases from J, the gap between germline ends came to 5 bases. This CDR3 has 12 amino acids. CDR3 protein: CSVEFVNTEAFF. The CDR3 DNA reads TGCAGCGTTGAGTTTGTGAACACTGAAGCTTTCTTT.

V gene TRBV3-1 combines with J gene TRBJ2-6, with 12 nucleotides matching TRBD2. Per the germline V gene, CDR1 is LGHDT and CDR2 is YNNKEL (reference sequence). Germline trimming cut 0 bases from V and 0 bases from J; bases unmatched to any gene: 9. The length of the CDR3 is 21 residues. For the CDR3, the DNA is TGTGCCAGCAGCCAAGAATGGTCTAGCGGGAGGGCCGGCTCTGGGGCCAACGTCCTGACTTTC. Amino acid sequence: CASSQEWSSGRAGSGANVLTF.

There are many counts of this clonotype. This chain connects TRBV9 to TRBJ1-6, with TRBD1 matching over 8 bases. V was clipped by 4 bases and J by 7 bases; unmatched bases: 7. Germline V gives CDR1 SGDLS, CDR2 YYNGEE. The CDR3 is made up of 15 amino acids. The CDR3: CASSPSGTGNSPLHF. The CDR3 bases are TGTGCCAGCAGCCCTAGTGGGACAGGAAATTCACCCCTCCACTTT.

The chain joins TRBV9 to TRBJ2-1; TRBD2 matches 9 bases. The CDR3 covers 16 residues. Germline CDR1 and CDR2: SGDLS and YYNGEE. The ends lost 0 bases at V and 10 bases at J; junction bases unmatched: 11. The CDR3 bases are TGTGCCAGCAGCGTAGCCCCTAGCGGGACGTCGGGGGAGCAGTTCTTC. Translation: CASSVAPSGTSGEQFF.

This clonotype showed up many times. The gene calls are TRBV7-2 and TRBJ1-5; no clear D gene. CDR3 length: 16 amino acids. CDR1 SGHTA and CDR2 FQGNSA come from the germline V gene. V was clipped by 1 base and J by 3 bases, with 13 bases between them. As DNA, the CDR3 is TGTGCCAGCAGCTTAGAATTCGGCAGATACAATCAGCCCCAGCATTTT. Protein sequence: CASSLEFGRYNQPQHF. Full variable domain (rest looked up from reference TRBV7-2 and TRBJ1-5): GAGVSQSPSNKVTEKGKDVELRCDPISGHTALYWYRQSLGQGLEFLIYFQGNSAPDKSGLPSDRFSAERTGGSVSTLTIQRTQQEDSAVYLCASSLEFGRYNQPQHFGDGTRLSIL.

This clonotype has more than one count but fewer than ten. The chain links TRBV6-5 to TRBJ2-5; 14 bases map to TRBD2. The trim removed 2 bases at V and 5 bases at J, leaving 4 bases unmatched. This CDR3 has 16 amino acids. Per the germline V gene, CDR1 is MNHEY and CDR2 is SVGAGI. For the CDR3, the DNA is TGTGCCAGCAGTTACCGGACTAGCGGGGGGTTCGAGACCCAGTACTTC. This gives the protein CASSYRTSGGFETQYF.

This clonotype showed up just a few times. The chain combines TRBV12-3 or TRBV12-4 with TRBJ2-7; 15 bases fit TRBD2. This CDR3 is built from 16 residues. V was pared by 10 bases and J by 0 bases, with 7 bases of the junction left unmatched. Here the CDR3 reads CATRGLAGGNSYEQYF. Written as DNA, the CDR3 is TGTGCCACAAGGGGACTAGCGGGAGGCAACTCCTACGAGCAGTACTTC.

The CDR3 bases are TGCAGTGCTAGAGTGGGAAACCAAGAGACCCAGTACTTC. Translated: CSARVGNQETQYF. V is TRBV20-1 and J is TRBJ2-5; D is unclear. V was cut by 1 base and J by 0 bases, with 6 bases left in between. This CDR3 contains 13 residues. Looked up from germline, CDR1 is DFQATT and CDR2 is SNEGSKA (reference sequence).

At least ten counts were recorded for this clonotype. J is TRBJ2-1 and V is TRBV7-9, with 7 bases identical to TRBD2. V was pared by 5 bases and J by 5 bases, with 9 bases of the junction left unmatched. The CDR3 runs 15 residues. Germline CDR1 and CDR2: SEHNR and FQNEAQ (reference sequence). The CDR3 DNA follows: TGTGCCAGCAGCCCCAGCGGGGTGGGTCACAATGAGCAGTTCTTC. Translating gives CASSPSGVGHNEQFF. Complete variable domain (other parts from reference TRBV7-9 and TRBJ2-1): DTGVSQNPRHKITKRGQNVTFRCDPISEHNRLYWYRQTLGQGPEFLTYFQNEAQLEKSRLLSDRFSAERPKGSFSTLEIQRTEQGDSAMYLCASSPSGVGHNEQFFGPGTRLTVL.

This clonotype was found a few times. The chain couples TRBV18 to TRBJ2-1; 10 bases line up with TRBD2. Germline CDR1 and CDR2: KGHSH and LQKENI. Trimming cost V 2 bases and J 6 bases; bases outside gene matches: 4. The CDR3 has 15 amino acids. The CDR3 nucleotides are TGTGCCAGCTCACCAAGTAGCGGGAGGCCCAATGAGCAGTTCTTC. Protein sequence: CASSPSSGRPNEQFF.

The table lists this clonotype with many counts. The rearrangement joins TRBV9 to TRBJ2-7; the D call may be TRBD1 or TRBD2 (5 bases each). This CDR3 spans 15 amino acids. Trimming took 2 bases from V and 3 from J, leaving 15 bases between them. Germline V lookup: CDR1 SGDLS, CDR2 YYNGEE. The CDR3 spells CASSVGDRPNYEQYF. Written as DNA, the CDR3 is TGTGCCAGCAGCGTGGGGGACCGACCCAACTACGAGCAGTACTTC.

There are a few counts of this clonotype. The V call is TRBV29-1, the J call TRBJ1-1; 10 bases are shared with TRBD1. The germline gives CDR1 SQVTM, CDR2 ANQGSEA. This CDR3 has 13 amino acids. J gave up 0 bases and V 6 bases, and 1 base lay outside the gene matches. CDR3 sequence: CSVTGGMNTEAFF. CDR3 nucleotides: TGCAGCGTGACAGGGGGCATGAACACTGAAGCTTTCTTT.

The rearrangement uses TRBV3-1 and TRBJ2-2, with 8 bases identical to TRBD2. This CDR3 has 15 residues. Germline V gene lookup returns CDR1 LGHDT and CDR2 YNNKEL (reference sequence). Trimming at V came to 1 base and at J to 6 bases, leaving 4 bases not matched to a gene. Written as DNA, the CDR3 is TGTGCCAGCAGCCAAGCCGGACTAGCCTCCGGGGAGCTGTTTTTT. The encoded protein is CASSQAGLASGELFF.

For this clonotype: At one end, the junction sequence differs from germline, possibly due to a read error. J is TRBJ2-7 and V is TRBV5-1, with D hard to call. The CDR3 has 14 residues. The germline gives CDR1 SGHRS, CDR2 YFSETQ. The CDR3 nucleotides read TGCTCCAGCAGCCCCGCAGGATCCCTCTACGAGCAGTACTTC. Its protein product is CSSSPAGSLYEQYF. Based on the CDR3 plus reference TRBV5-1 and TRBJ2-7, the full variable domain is KAGVTQTPRYLIKTRGQQVTLSCSPISGHRSVSWYQQTPGQGLQFLFEYFSETQRNKGNFPGRFSGRQFSNSRSEMNVSTLELGDSALYLCSSSPAGSLYEQYFGPGTRLTVT.

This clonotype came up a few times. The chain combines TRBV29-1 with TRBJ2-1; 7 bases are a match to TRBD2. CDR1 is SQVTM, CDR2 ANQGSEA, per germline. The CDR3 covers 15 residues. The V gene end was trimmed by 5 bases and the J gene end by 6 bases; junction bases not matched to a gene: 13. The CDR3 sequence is CSVSKGGRRFNEQFF. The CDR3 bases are TGCAGCGTTTCAAAGGGCGGGAGACGATTCAATGAGCAGTTCTTC.

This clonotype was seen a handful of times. The CDR3 reads CASSQGYRGPEQFF. DNA for the CDR3: TGTGCCAGCAGCCAAGGTTACAGGGGTCCTGAGCAGTTCTTC. The J gene is TRBJ2-1, the V gene TRBV3-1; 7 nucleotides agree with TRBD1. The germline CDR1 and CDR2 sequences are LGHDT and YNNKEL (reference sequence). Trimming removed 1 base from V and 9 bases from J; junction bases left unmatched: 6. The CDR3 covers 14 residues.

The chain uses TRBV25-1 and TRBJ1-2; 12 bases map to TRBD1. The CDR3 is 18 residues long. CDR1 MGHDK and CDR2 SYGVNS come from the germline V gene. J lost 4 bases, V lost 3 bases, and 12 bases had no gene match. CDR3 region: CASSEPGQGAAPAYGYTF. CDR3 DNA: TGTGCCAGCAGTGAGCCGGGACAGGGGGCCGCGCCAGCCTATGGCTACACCTTC.

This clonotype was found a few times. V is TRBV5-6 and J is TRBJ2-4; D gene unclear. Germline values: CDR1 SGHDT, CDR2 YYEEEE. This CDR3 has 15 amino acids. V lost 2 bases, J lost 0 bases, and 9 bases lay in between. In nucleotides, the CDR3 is TGTGCCAGCAGCTTAATGGGATTAGCCAAAAACATTCAGTACTTC. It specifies CASSLMGLAKNIQYF. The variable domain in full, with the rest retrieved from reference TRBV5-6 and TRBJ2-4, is DAGVTQSPTHLIKTRGQQVTLRCSPKSGHDTVSWYQQALGQGPQFIFQYYEEEERQRGNFPDRFSGHQFPNYSSELNVNALLLGDSALYLCASSLMGLAKNIQYFGAGTRLSVL.